The entry that follows covers one T cell receptor (beta chain) sequence. What antigen it recognizes has not been identified. Base qualities were left out, and no much larger clone turns up one base away. This specimen belongs to a study of cytomegalovirus exposure and HLA in healthy donors (TCRdb year 2017). Some background on the complete study: An earlier analysis of several hundred of the donors reported 276 Gb of sequence data and 90 million to 120 million unique TCR beta sequences obtained from 180 million or so T cells. Approximately 310 gigabases of sequencing data and approximately 93 million unique TCR sequences were included in an early release covering roughly 600 HLA-typed donors. Four to six DR-DQ haplotypes were handled as single units for association and clustering, since linkage in the cohort was strong. Every discovery cohort repertoire had been produced on one sequencing platform. HLA typing included class I and class II loci at four-digit resolution. The number of typed donors differed by locus: about 629-640 for A, B, C, DRB1 and DQB1; roughly 510 for DQA1; fewer than 610 for DPA1; and about 450 for DPB1. A separate validation cohort of about 110 different subjects was used in addition to the approximately 670-subject first cohort. The study combined high-throughput TCR immunosequencing, statistical association of individual TCRs with disease status, and machine learning to predict cytomegalovirus infection status. A later genetic analysis took genome-wide SNP genotypes for about 55% of the 666 donors and used that subset as a discovery cohort. Among roughly 400 genotyped donors of the cohort, an average of around 250,000 unique TCR beta nucleotide sequences was sequenced per donor, of which about 18% were non-productive. The T cell repertoires of about 700 subjects were profiled by immunosequencing and related to cytomegalovirus serostatus. The study aimed to test whether signatures of past pathogen exposure could be identified by cataloging public T cell receptors. Of the roughly 400 genotyped donors, 70% to 90% were placed in the genetic ancestry cluster associated with self-reported Caucasian donors. To decide whether each TCR beta V gene segment behaved as functional or pseudogenic, an earlier analysis of 587 of the donors relied on high-throughput TCR beta sequencing. Rather than using new phenotypic data, the later analysis identified candidate immune exposures from TCR beta sequences and from how often those sequences occurred across donors. To study patterns of TCR occurrence, a later analysis re-analyzed previously published TCR beta repertoires from 666 donors and added high-resolution HLA genotyping. Donor age, sex, ethnicity and CMV serostatus were collected together with the repertoire data.

In total, roughly 670 healthy bone marrow donors made up the cohort. At the time of sampling, every cohort member was nominally healthy, though immune exposures that went unrecorded were likely present. The donor tested CMV seropositive, placing the donor among the 289 seropositive members of the cohort. Each donor provided a peripheral blood sample, and peripheral blood mononuclear cells were used for TCR beta sequencing. The Qiagen DNeasy Blood Extraction Kit was used to extract genomic DNA from the blood cell samples. Library creation used the immunoSEQ multiplex PCR assay. A mixture of 60 forward primers for TCR Vbeta segments and 13 reverse primers for TCR Jbeta segments was used in the multiplex PCR. A multiplex PCR assay on genomic DNA amplified the CDR3 region of rearranged TCR beta genes. Amplified TCR beta libraries were sequenced as 87-base-pair reads on the Illumina HiSeq System. The study's processing was this. A later analysis tallied roughly 78 million unique TCR beta chains across the 600 to 700 repertoires, and around 10 million of those chains were shared by two or more donors. A nearest-neighbor algorithm error-corrected the raw reads and collapsed the reads into unique sequences, merging closely related sequences to remove PCR and sequencing errors. Alignment of CDR3 sequences to IMGT reference sequences was used to assign V, D and J gene segments. For a sequence to be retained, a match of at least six nucleotides was required to both a V gene segment and a J gene segment. A rearrangement was called productive if the CDR3 had no stop codons and remained in frame with V and J, and every other rearrangement was called non-productive. CDR3 was defined by IMGT convention, running from the second conserved V-encoded cysteine to the conserved J-encoded phenylalanine. In an earlier analysis of around 640 of the donors, sequences lacking an unambiguous match to a single V gene segment were excluded. In an earlier analysis of 450 to 700 of the donors, V segments were called functional above 56.7% productive rearrangements and were called segregating when the between-donor standard deviation exceeded 5%. A statistical classification framework was built for diagnosing cytomegalovirus status from the catalog of TCR beta chain sequences. A later analysis assigned V and J genes by comparing TCR nucleotide sequences with IMGT/GENE-DB human TR gene sequences. The TCRdist pipeline was used in a later analysis to assign CDR3 sequences and most-parsimonious VDJ recombination scenarios. A later analysis defined each TCR beta chain by its CDR3 amino acid sequence plus V-gene family, and excluded reads lacking a unique V-gene family. In a later analysis, approximately 590 highly shared, low-generation-probability nucleotide sequences were removed to address suspected cross-contamination and a sequencing artifact. For each public chain, a later analysis derived a clonal expansion index from normalized ranks of inferred template counts within each repertoire. In a later analysis, generation probabilities were computed with a VDJ recombination model fitted to out-of-frame rearrangements, and the resulting probabilities were checked against IGoR. In a later analysis, TCR-TCR, TCR-HLA and TCR-CMV co-occurrence was scored with hypergeometric tests, and a repertoire-size bias correction was applied to TCR pairs. To estimate false discovery rates, a later analysis permuted the HLA or CMV assignments 20 times. In a later analysis, co-occurring TCRs were grouped using DBSCAN, and TCRdist sequence similarity was added for clustering within HLA-allele-positive subsets. Repertoires with fewer than 30,000 or more than 120,000 public chains, plus five repertoires with anomalous nucleotide sharing, were excluded from co-occurrence clustering. TCRdb took this table from immuneACCESS and kept in-frame rearrangements with V and J called. Such tables lack part of the clones; where checked against another copy, unresolved V genes explain under half of the gap, and the rest is unexplained. D and trimming were read from the DNA, whereas the V and J calls and clone size are those reported in that table. Counted in this sample were about 78,000 clones; about 60% of them appeared once. Together, the top ten hold 5% to 6% of the sample.

General conclusions and limits of the study: The study listed around 160 TCR beta chains as associated with cytomegalovirus. Correlated functional status among segregating V segments might reflect linkage disequilibrium, but an unknown experimental factor could not be ruled out. A later analysis reported that several top co-occurrence clusters appeared linked to parvovirus B19, influenza, CMV and Epstein-Barr virus. According to a later analysis, most CMV-associated TCR beta chains appeared to be HLA-restricted, and the HLA associations seemed to be driven largely by CMV exposure. Most TCR sequences were seen in very few donors, while some public TCRs were found in many individuals. In an earlier analysis of several hundred of the donors, most TCR beta V segments were observed in productive rearrangements about 87% or about 30% of the time, broadly matching IMGT annotations. In a later analysis, TCR association rates were found to vary across HLA loci, with the most associated TCRs seen for DRB1 alleles and the fewest for HLA-C alleles. Presence/absence analyses assumed roughly uniform sequencing depth across donors, an assumption that may not hold. When HLA alleles, especially DR and DQ, strongly co-occurred, TCR associations were difficult to assign to individual alleles. The sequencing pipeline was judged likely to have produced a cluster of highly shared sequence variants as a technical artifact. A later genetic analysis reported fewer N-insertions in productive TCRs among donors in an Asian-associated ancestry cluster than the roughly 690-donor mean. The earlier analysis of about 600 of the donors excluded roughly 17 rarely observed V segments, including chromosome 9 orphons, because counts were too low. Specific HLA alleles were associated with over 15,000 TCR beta sequences at a false discovery rate of 0.05 in a later analysis. In vitro tests confirmed that a few of the cytomegalovirus-associated TCR beta chains recognize cytomegalovirus antigens. Cytomegalovirus status was reported to be diagnosed by the classifier with high specificity and sensitivity in both the original and validation cohorts. In a later genetic analysis, a missense DCLRE1C variant was associated with V-gene and J-gene trimming of TCR beta chains, and the association was replicated in an independent cohort. In a later analysis, HLA-associated TCR beta chains showed more clonal expansion and lower generation probabilities than non-associated chains that were equally common. The authors suggested that the approach could potentially be extended to other disease states and immunological phenotypes. CMV serostatus was the only immune exposure information available for the cohort. Only TCR beta chains were sequenced in this cohort, and the absence of alpha or paired-chain data limited detectable features. Because HLA typing was unavailable for some donors at each locus, only the typed subset was used in association tests. A further reported finding was that TCR beta sequences accurately predicted the HLA-A and HLA-B alleles for most subjects in the first cohort.

This receptor was identified in a man aged 25 to 40 in good health and CMV-seropositive. Source material: PBMCs.

DNA sequence: TGTGCCATCAGTGAGTCCTCGGGGAGCGGGGCGAACAATGAGCAGTTCTTC. Its translation is CAISESSGSGANNEQFF. The V and J segments used are TRBV10-3 and TRBJ2-1, with 7 bases in between that match TRBD2. Germline trimming: 0 bases from V, 5 bases from J; junction bases outside gene matches: 10. From cysteine to phenylalanine, the CDR3 is 17 amino acids long. CDR3 DNA only is kept here, 51 bases in frame from base 1. Looking up the germline V gene yields CDR1 ENHRY and CDR2 SYGVKD.